This T cell receptor (beta chain) originates from a study of blood T cell repertoires in COVID-19 (dated by TCRdb to the early 2020s). With regard to the full study: The collaborator samples originated in the United States, Italy and Spain and spanned the acute and convalescent phases of COVID-19. The material from the prospective study consisted of cDNA or gDNA derived from T cells, B-cell-depleted T cells, or PBMCs. The dataset comprised deeply sampled blood TCRbeta repertoires from subjects exposed to, actively infected with, or recovered from COVID-19. A freely available public database, intended as a resource for researchers studying the immune response to SARS-CoV-2, is where the repertoires were released. Samples came from the ongoing ImmuneRACE study (first 160 participants) plus 1,254 subjects from 6 global collaborators. Nearly every sample came with metadata listing a de-identified subject ID, COVID-19 status, age in years and sex. Where available, HLA class I and class II types were obtained from metadata supplied by the sample provider rather than from assay-based typing. What the research found in general, with its limitations: Clinical and demographic metadata were provided uncurated, with the amount varying by source and participant.

Reading the germline V gene gives CDR1 SGHDN and CDR2 FVKESK. The CDR3 runs 17 residues from the cysteine to the phenylalanine. The DNA shown is the 51-base CDR3, in frame from base 1. Trimming leaves V shorter by 0 bases and J shorter by 4 bases, with the junction holding 6 bases beyond the gene matches. Worth noting for this clone: The target of this receptor is not known. Per-base quality was not reported, and no clone a single base away is much larger than it.

At one collaborating source in Seattle, patients were enrolled during active infection and were followed longitudinally through the course of disease. Whole blood was collected in K2EDTA tubes by collaborating institutions according to the institutions' own protocols. For TCRbeta analysis, collaborator samples were shipped as frozen whole blood, as isolated PBMCs, or as DNA extracted from either sample type. The immunoSEQ Assay, a bias-controlled multiplex PCR, was used to amplify TCRbeta CDR3 regions from genomic DNA. As for the authors' bioinformatics: Nucleated cell counts per sample were estimated from amplification of reference gene primers within the assay. To quantify the absolute abundance of each unique TCRbeta CDR3 rearrangement, sequence reads were collapsed and filtered. Productive Simpson clonality was computed per sample as the square root of Simpson's diversity index over productive rearrangements. In TCRdb, the immuneACCESS table is reduced to in-frame sequences with V and J assigned. These tables do not hold every clone; where another copy was compared, an unresolved V gene accounts for under half, and the others remain unexplained. V and J calls and clone size follow that table, whereas D and trimming were derived from the DNA. Present in this sample are approximately 56,000 clones, around 81% of which were seen just once. The top ten constitute around a quarter of the sample.

Sequencing input: peripheral blood. The chain uses TRBV14 and TRBJ2-3; 11 bases in between match TRBD1. The receptor was derived from a woman older than 75 with COVID-19, enrolled during active disease. The CDR3 corresponds to CASSQDIRDRGADTQYF. DNA sequence: TGTGCCAGCAGCCAAGATATACGGGACAGGGGGGCAGATACGCAGTATTTT.